One T cell receptor beta chain is described in this entry. The data derive from a study of blood T cell repertoires in COVID-19. Germline CDR1 reads LNHNV; CDR2 reads YYDKDF (reference sequence). The CDR3 is 17 residues long. The V gene lost 1 base and the J gene lost 6 bases, with 18 bases spanning the gap. Authors' data handling: Reference gene primers were amplified, and this amplification served to estimate nucleated cell counts. This table comes from immunoSEQ multiplex PCR, and its TCRdb copy is limited to in-frame clones, with some not included. V and J calls and clone size are as listed in that table; D and trimming were resolved from the DNA. In the table there are 30,000 to 35,000 clones, 75% to 85% of which are singletons.

The material sequenced was peripheral blood. The TCR originated in an elderly man with active COVID-19. The chain couples TRBV15 to TRBJ1-4, with TRBD1 as a possible D gene (5 bases). CDR3 in amino acids: CATSRGPGRGYDEKLFF. CDR3 in DNA: TGTGCCACCAGCAGAGGCCCAGGGAGGGGATATGATGAAAAACTGTTTTTT.